These T cell receptor beta chains were read from a single sample in a study of cytomegalovirus exposure and HLA in healthy donors. Assay: immunoSEQ multiplex PCR; the TCRdb copy retains only in-frame clones and omits some. The profile covers some 64,000 clones, with more than 70% appearing a single time and around 1.5% taken by the ten largest. Sequencing used PBMCs. The origin of the receptors is a man aged 30-40 years in good health and CMV-seropositive. Both conserved end residues are trimmed from each CDR3. The D gene is left open where the match is weak. Some rows have no size entry. The others give once, few or many, or a class for an expanded clone.

D gene,clone size,V gene,J gene,CDR3 protein
TRBD2,.,TRBV28,TRBJ2-2,ASSLAGGPPNTGELF
.,.,TRBV21-1,TRBJ2-7,ASSDIIHRDHEQY
TRBD2,.,TRBV11-3,TRBJ2-7,ASSPLGGSAGNYEQY
.,.,TRBV6-5,TRBJ1-5,ASSGQGSNQPQH
.,.,TRBV14,TRBJ2-5,ASSQDHPLTGETQY
.,.,TRBV18,TRBJ1-5,ASSPLRGAQGNQPQH
TRBD1,.,TRBV18,TRBJ1-1,ASSPVQGADTEAF
.,.,TRBV5-6,TRBJ1-1,ASSVMRVSNTEAF
.,.,TRBV18,TRBJ2-7,ASSPLHPTGPTSYEQY
.,.,TRBV5-1,TRBJ2-1,ARLWQGGGSYNEQF
TRBD2,.,TRBV6-5,TRBJ2-5,ASSSRAGDETQY
TRBD1,once,TRBV14,TRBJ2-7,ASSQWSGQGRYEQY
TRBD1,.,TRBV19,TRBJ2-3,ASSIGGTASTDTQY
.,.,TRBV5-6,TRBJ2-4,ASSFPTGLKNIQY
.,.,TRBV10-2,TRBJ2-1,ASSPGVLTQVQVRDEQF
TRBD1,.,TRBV5-1,TRBJ1-2,ASSFTGGREGYT
.,.,TRBV7-3,TRBJ1-4,ASSRGANEKLF
TRBD1,.,TRBV7-9,TRBJ1-2,ASSSFRDRAYYGYT
TRBD2,.,TRBV19,TRBJ2-7,ASSIGPSPSGRVYEQY
.,.,TRBV7-3,TRBJ2-7,ASSLMGQRSSYEQY
TRBD1,.,TRBV18,TRBJ1-1,ASSVDRDAEAF
.,.,TRBV30,TRBJ2-3,AWSAQTGTDTQY
TRBD1,.,TRBV6-1,TRBJ2-7,ASSDPRKGAREQY
TRBD1,.,TRBV19,TRBJ2-5,AGSGDRGMETQY
.,.,TRBV4-1,TRBJ2-1,ASSVTGDNEQF
TRBD2,.,TRBV5-1,TRBJ2-7,ASSFDSGSSYEQY
TRBD2,.,TRBV5-4,TRBJ2-7,ASSQRTSGSSYEQY
.,few,TRBV5-6,TRBJ2-1,ASSLDPSYNEQF
.,.,TRBV7-9,TRBJ2-5,ASSRGDIHQETQY
.,.,TRBV9,TRBJ2-5,ASSVGAVMGEETQY
.,.,TRBV4-2,TRBJ1-3,ASSQEGQIGNTIY
.,.,TRBV28,TRBJ1-2,ASRQPGHQDGSYT
TRBD2,.,TRBV2,TRBJ2-7,ASSEKSGLAAYEQY
TRBD1,.,TRBV6-5,TRBJ2-7,ASSDSGTGPYEQY
.,once,TRBV29-1,.,SVAERFSYEQY
.,.,TRBV4-1,TRBJ2-1,ASSQDYEREDSYNEQF
.,.,TRBV7-9,TRBJ2-5,ASSWTVIQETQY
.,.,TRBV5-1,TRBJ2-1,ASSPPSYNEQF
TRBD2,.,TRBV7-9,TRBJ2-7,ASSLTSGTSGLQEDEQY
.,.,TRBV4-1,TRBJ2-1,ASSQESAPSYNEQF
TRBD1,.,TRBV6-5,TRBJ2-7,ASSVPGQEQY
TRBD1,.,TRBV5-1,TRBJ2-2,ASSPRTGVGGELF